This T cell receptor (beta chain) was captured by sequencing in a study of cytomegalovirus exposure and HLA in healthy donors. PCR primers comprised 60 Vbeta and 13 Jbeta primers. Some clones are missing from TCRdb's copy, which holds only in-frame ones; the method was immunoSEQ multiplex PCR. Of more than 95,000 clones listed, 65% to 80% were seen once; the top ten hold around 5.3%. This clone was counted only a few times. The CDR3 has 15 residues. CDR1 is MNHNY, CDR2 SVGAGI, per germline (reference sequence). The ends were cut back, 2 bases at V and 1 base at J, with 6 bases in the middle. Source material: PBMCs. The TCR originated in a male donor in good health and CMV-seronegative. The chain links TRBV6-6 to TRBJ2-6; weak D call: TRBD1 (5 bases). The CDR3 DNA reads TGTGCCAGCAGTTACCAGGGATCTGGGGCCAACGTCCTGACTTTC. This translates into CASSYQGSGANVLTF.